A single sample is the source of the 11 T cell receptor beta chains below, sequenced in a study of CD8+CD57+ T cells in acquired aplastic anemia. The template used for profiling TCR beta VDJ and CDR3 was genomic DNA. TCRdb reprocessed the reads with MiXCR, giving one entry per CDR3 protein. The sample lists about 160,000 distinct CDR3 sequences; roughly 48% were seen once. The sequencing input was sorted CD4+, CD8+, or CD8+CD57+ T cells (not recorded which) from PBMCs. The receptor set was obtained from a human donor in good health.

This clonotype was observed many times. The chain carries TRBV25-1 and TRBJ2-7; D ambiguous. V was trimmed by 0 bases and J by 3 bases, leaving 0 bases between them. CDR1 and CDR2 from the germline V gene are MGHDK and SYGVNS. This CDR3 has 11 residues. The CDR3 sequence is CASSEYYEQYF. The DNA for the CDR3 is TGTGCCAGCAGTGAATACTACGAGCAGTACTTC.

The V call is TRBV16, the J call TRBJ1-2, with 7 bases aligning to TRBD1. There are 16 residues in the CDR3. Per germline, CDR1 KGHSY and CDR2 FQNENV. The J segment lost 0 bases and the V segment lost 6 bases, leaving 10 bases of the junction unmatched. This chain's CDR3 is CASSPNFGTANYGYTF. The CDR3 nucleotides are TGTGCCAGCAGTCCTAACTTCGGGACAGCTAACTATGGCTACACCTTC. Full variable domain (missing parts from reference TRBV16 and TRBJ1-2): GEEVAQTPKHLVRGEGQKAKLYCAPIKGHSYVFWYQQVLKNEFKFLISFQNENVFDETGMPKERFSAKCLPNSPCSLEIQATKLEDSAVYFCASSPNFGTANYGYTFGSGTRLTVV.

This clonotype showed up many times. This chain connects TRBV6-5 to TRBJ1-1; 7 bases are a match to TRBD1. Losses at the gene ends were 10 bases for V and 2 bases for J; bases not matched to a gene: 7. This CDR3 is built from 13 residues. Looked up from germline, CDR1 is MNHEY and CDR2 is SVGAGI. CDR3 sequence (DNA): TGTGCCACCACGAGACAGGGAAACACTGAAGCTTTCTTT. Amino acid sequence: CATTRQGNTEAFF.

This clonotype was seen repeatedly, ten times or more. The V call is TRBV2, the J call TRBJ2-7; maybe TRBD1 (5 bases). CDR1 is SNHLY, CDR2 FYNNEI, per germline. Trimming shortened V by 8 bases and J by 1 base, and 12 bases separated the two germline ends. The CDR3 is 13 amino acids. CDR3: CASVPDTSYEQYF. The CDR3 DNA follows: TGTGCCAGCGTACCGGACACATCCTACGAGCAGTACTTC.

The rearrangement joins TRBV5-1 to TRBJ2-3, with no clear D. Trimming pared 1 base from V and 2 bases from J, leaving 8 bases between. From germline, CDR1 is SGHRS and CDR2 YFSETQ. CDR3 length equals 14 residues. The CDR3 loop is CASSLSALTDTQYF. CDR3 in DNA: TGCGCCAGCAGCTTGTCGGCTCTCACAGATACGCAGTATTTT.

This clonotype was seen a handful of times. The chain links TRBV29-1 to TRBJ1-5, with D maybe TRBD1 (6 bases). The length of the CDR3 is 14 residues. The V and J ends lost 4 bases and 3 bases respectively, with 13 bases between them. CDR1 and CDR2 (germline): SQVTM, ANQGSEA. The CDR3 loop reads CSVGTGTSNQPQHF. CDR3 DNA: TGCAGCGTTGGAACAGGGACCTCCAATCAGCCCCAGCATTTT. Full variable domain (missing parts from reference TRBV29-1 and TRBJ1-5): SAVISQKPSRDICQRGTSLTIQCQVDSQVTMMFWYRQQPGQSLTLIATANQGSEATYESGFVIDKFPISRPNLTFSTLTVSNMSPEDSSIYLCSVGTGTSNQPQHFGDGTRLSIL.

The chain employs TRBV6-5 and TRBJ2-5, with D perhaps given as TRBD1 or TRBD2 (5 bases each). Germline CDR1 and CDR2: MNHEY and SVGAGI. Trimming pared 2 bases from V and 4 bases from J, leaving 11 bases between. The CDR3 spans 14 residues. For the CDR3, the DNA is TGTGCCAGCAGTTACGGGGGAGTGGGAGAGACCCAGTACTTC. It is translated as CASSYGGVGETQYF.

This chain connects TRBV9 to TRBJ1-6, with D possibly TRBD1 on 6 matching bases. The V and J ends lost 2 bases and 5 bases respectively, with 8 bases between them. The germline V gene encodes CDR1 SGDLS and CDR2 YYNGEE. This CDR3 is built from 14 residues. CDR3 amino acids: CASSVGGDNSPLHF. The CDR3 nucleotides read TGTGCCAGCAGCGTCGGGGGCGATAATTCACCCCTCCACTTT.

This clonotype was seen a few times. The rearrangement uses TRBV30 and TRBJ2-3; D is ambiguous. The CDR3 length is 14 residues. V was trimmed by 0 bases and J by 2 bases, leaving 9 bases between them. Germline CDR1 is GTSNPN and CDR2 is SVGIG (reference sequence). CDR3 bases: TGTGCCTGGAGTGTACCCCCTACCACAGATACGCAGTATTTT. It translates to CAWSVPPTTDTQYF.

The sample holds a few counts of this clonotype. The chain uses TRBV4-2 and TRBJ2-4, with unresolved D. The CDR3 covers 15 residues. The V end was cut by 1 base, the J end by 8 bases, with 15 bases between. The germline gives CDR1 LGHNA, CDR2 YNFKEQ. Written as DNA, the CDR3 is TGTGCCAGCAGCCAAGGCCGGTTCTCAAGCGACATTCAGTACTTC. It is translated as CASSQGRFSSDIQYF.

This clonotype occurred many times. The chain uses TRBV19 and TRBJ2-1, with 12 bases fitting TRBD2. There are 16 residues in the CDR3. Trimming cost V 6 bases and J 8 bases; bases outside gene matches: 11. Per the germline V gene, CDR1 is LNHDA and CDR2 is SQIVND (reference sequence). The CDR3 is CASSSLLAGGLDEQFF. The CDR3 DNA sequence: TGTGCCAGTAGCTCCTTACTAGCGGGGGGCCTTGATGAGCAGTTCTTC.